This T cell receptor (beta chain) was identified in a study of blood T cell repertoires in COVID-19. Across the study: Collection of acute and convalescent COVID-19 samples took place in the United States, Italy and Spain.

This CDR3 has 16 residues. Germline V gives CDR1 SEHNR, CDR2 FQNEAQ (reference sequence). The V and J ends lost 0 bases and 6 bases, in that order; junction bases with no gene match: 6. TCRdb keeps only in-frame clones here, not all; method: immunoSEQ multiplex PCR. The data hold about 90,000 clones, with 80% observed a single time. Sequences were obtained from peripheral blood. The chain employs TRBV7-9 and TRBJ2-2; 8 nucleotides align to TRBD1. This sequence was found in a woman in her sixties or seventies with acute or convalescent COVID-19. CDR3 coding DNA: TGTGCCAGCAGCTTAGCGGGACAGGCGGTCGCCGGGGAGCTGTTTTTT. This codes for CASSLAGQAVAGELFF.